Presented here are 4 T cell receptor beta chains from one specimen sequenced in a study of human T cells and chemical hapten exposure. The time point here: pre-sensitization, week 0. The treatment is: therapeutic diphenylcyclopropenone sensitization with weekly scalp DPC. TCRdb re-analysed the RACE reads in MiXCR, keeping a single row per CDR3 protein. Here the sample spans fewer than 300,000 distinct CDR3 sequences, almost 8% being singletons. The specimen comprised whole blood, sampled in connection with sensitization to the hapten diphenylcyclopropenone (DPC). All receptors come from a man younger than 30 with alopecia areata. Some clones in this sample may be carry-over from other donors' samples.

This clonotype appeared many times. This rearrangement joins TRBV28 to TRBJ2-2; no clear D gene. There are 12 residues in the CDR3. Germline CDR1 and CDR2: MDHEN and SYDVKM. V was cut by 4 bases and J by 4 bases, with 4 bases left in between. CDR3 nucleotides: TGTGCCAGCAGTTCCTCCACCGGGGAGCTGTTTTTT. Translating it yields CASSSSTGELFF.

This clonotype was picked up many times. The chain combines TRBV20-1 with TRBJ1-5; 8 positions match TRBD1. CDR1 is DFQATT, CDR2 SNEGSKA, per germline (reference sequence). V trimming: 5 bases; J trimming: 2 bases; junction bases outside the gene matches: 5. This CDR3 is 14 amino acids long. The CDR3 loop is CSAWMGQGNQPQHF. The DNA of the CDR3 is TGCAGTGCTTGGATGGGACAGGGCAATCAGCCCCAGCATTTT.

This clonotype was seen more than once but under ten times. The chain carries TRBV7-8 and TRBJ1-2; D gene unclear. The germline V gene has CDR1 SGHVS and CDR2 FQNEAQ. The CDR3 covers 15 residues. The V end was cut by 6 bases, the J end by 4 bases, with 18 bases between. CDR3 sequence (DNA): TGTGCCAGCAGTCTTGTACGAACATCGAGCTATGGCTACACCTTC. As protein: CASSLVRTSSYGYTF.

The CDR3 DNA sequence: TGCAGTGCTAGACCCCGGCGCTCCCACCACTATGGCTACACCTTC. Translating gives CSARPRRSHHYGYTF. The chain is built from TRBV20-1 and TRBJ1-2; D is ambiguous. CDR3 length equals 15 residues. CDR1 and CDR2 (germline): DFQATT, SNEGSKA (reference sequence). V lost 2 bases and J 3 bases, leaving 16 bases between the germline ends.